This T cell receptor beta chain was identified in a study of T cell repertoires in cytomegalovirus infection. Background on the study: Public TCR beta signatures were indicative of both CMV infection and a matching HLA type. Study observations and caveats: People with CMV and the relevant HLA were identified by cumulative public TCR beta family frequency.

Germline V CDR1 and CDR2: SGHNT, YENEEA. V lost 5 bases to trimming and J lost 10 bases, with 11 bases between them. This CDR3 is built from 12 residues. Remarks on this clonotype: What it binds is not known.

TCRdb re-called the reads with MiXCR, one entry per CDR3 protein. The data hold 450,000 to 650,000 distinct CDR3 sequences, with about a quarter observed a single time. Input material: PBMCs. This sequence was found in a human donor in good health (CMV status not recorded). Some clones in this sample may be carry-over from other donors' samples. The chain couples TRBV11-3 to TRBJ1-4; D not resolved. This CDR3 is CASSLLGGKLFF. In DNA, the CDR3 is TGTGCCAGCAGCCTATTGGGAGGAAAACTGTTTTTT.